This record concerns one TCR beta chain sequence. This table comes from immunoSEQ multiplex PCR, and its TCRdb copy is limited to in-frame clones, with some not included. The table includes fewer than 80,000 clones, roughly 92% detected once. This CDR3 is built from 14 residues. Germline assignment: CDR1 MDHEN and CDR2 SYDVKM. Deletions cut 8 bases from V and 4 bases from J, with 15 bases between. This entry comes from a study of blood T cell repertoires in COVID-19. The sample consisted of peripheral blood. This TCR came from a human donor in a cohort sampled during active COVID-19. The chain uses TRBV28 and TRBJ2-1, with TRBD1 as a possible D gene (6 bases). The CDR3 is CASWRTALYNEQFF. The CDR3 coding sequence is TGTGCCAGCTGGCGGACAGCCTTATACAATGAGCAGTTCTTC.